The clone carrying this TCR beta chain was detected only a few times. Its antigen is not known. TCRdb reprocessed the RT-PCR reads via MiXCR and lists one record per CDR3 protein. The sample includes a few hundred thousand distinct CDR3 sequences, 14% of them seen just once. This entry belongs to a study of response to subunit inactivated influenza vaccine. Study results and caveats: After each seasonal influenza vaccination, few new T cells are recruited, the authors suggested.

V was pared by 6 bases and J by 2 bases, with 9 bases of the junction left unmatched. The CDR3 sequence is 15 residues long. The germline V gene encodes CDR1 MDHEN and CDR2 SYDVKM. The rearrangement uses TRBV28 and TRBJ2-7; TRBD2 matches 8 bases. The TCR originated in a man aged 45-65 years who received an inactivated influenza vaccine. Material: PBMCs from blood, obtained 11 to 12 days after vaccination. CDR3 in DNA: TGTGCCAGCAGGGGCCAAGCGGGAGTGGCCTACGAGCAGTACTTC. Translating gives CASRGQAGVAYEQYF.